This T cell receptor (beta chain) was sequenced during a study of cytomegalovirus exposure and HLA in healthy donors (dated by TCRdb to 2016 to 2017). As for the study more broadly: The 666 repertoires of the first cohort and the 95 to 150 validation repertoires were produced on the same platform, according to a later analysis. The study was designed to test whether signatures of past pathogen exposure could be identified by cataloging public T cell receptors. Besides the first cohort of roughly 640 subjects, a separate validation cohort made up of 90 to 150 different subjects was used. To predict cytomegalovirus infection status, the study combined high-throughput TCR immunosequencing, statistical association of individual TCRs with disease status, and machine learning. General conclusions and limits of the study: Subsequent analysis determined that TCRs grouped into clusters in the first cohort also showed a tendency toward co-occurrence across the roughly 120 validation repertoires, and approximately 94% of cluster scores exceeded 0. In vitro tests confirmed that three of the cytomegalovirus-associated TCR beta chains recognize cytomegalovirus antigens. The study gave a list of more than 150 TCR beta chains associated with cytomegalovirus. In both the original and validation cohorts, the classifier was reported to diagnose cytomegalovirus status with high specificity and sensitivity. The authors suggested that the approach could potentially be extended to other disease states and immunological phenotypes. Across donors, most TCR sequences were observed very rarely, whereas some public TCRs were present in many individuals. A later analysis had no HLA typing for the validation cohort, so co-occurrence there was scored across all 130 or so repertoires.

Worth noting for this clone: Its antigen target is currently unknown. No qualities accompany the bases; no much larger clone lies one base away.

V was cut back by 1 base and J by 4 bases, leaving a gap of 10 bases between them. Measured from the cysteine to the phenylalanine, the CDR3 is 14 residues long. The retained sequence is limited to the CDR3, 42 bases, with the frame set at the first base. The germline V gene yields MGHRA for CDR1 and YSYEKL for CDR2. Library creation used the immunoSEQ multiplex PCR assay. The authors processed their data as follows. A statistical classification framework was built for diagnosing cytomegalovirus status from the catalog of TCR beta chain sequences. The clones in this table, taken by TCRdb from immuneACCESS, are in-frame only. Not every clone is retained; where verified, under half of the shortfall comes from an unresolved V gene, and the cause of the rest is unknown. The D gene and trimming were derived from the DNA, and the V and J assignments and clone size from that table. This sample gives hundreds of thousands of clones in total; 70% to 90% of them show up just once. Around 0.8% of the sample is taken by the ten largest.

Donors formed part of the validation cohort, which comprised 120 subjects and was distinct from the first cohort of 666 subjects. The receptor comes from a woman under 30 in good health and CMV-seronegative. Sequenced: PBMCs. This chain joins TRBV4-1 to TRBJ1-1, with the D segment identity uncertain. For the CDR3, the sequence is CASSQGPGVTEAFF. The nucleotides are TGCGCCAGCAGCCAAGGTCCGGGAGTCACTGAAGCTTTCTTT.